The T cell receptor (beta chain) described here comes from a study of blood T cell repertoires in COVID-19. Study-level background: There were acute and convalescent COVID-19 samples, and they came from the United States, Italy and Spain. Nucleic acid was either cDNA or gDNA, and it came from T cells, B-cell-depleted T cells, or PBMCs.

As processed by the authors: Reference gene primer amplification yielded estimated nucleated cell counts. Data came from immunoSEQ multiplex PCR; TCRdb stores just in-frame clones and leaves some out. The V and J calls and clone size are taken from that table; D and trimming were inferred from the DNA. The data contain 270,000 or so clones, 90% of them singletons. The germline gives CDR1 SGHKS, CDR2 YYEKEE (reference sequence). CDR3 size: 16 residues. The V gene end was trimmed by 6 bases and the J gene end by 8 bases; junction bases not matched to a gene: 15. This rearrangement joins TRBV5-5 to TRBJ2-1; 9 positions agree with TRBD1. Sequences were obtained from peripheral blood. This receptor was obtained from a woman aged 60-75 years with COVID-19, enrolled during active disease. CDR3 in DNA: TGTGCCAGCAACCCCTTACCCGGGACAGGGTCCGATGAGCAGTTCTTC. Its translation is CASNPLPGTGSDEQFF.